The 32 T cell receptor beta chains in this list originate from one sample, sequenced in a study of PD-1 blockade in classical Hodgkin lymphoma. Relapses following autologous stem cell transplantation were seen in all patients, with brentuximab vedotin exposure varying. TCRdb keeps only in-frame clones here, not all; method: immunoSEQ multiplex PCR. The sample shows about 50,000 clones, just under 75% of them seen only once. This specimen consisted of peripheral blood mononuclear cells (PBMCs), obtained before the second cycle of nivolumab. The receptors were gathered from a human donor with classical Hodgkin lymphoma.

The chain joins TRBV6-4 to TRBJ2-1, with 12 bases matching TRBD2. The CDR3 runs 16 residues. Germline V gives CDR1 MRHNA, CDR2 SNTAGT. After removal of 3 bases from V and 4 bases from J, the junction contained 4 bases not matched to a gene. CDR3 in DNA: TGTGCCAGCAGTGAATCCGGACTAGCGGGATACAATGAGCAGTTCTTC. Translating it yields CASSESGLAGYNEQFF.

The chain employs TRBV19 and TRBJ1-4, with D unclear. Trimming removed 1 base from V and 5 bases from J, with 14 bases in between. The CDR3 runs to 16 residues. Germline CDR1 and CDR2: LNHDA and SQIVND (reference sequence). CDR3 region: CASSIGGRGLNEKLFF. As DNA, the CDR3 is TGTGCCAGTAGTATAGGAGGCCGGGGTCTCAATGAAAAACTGTTTTTT.

The CDR3 protein is CASSLGWPTGELFF. The CDR3 DNA follows: TGCGCCAGCAGCTTGGGGTGGCCCACCGGGGAGCTGTTTTTT. The chain recombines TRBV5-1 with TRBJ2-2, with D unresolved. V was cut by 0 bases and J by 4 bases, with 7 bases left in between. This CDR3 region has 14 residues. Germline loops: CDR1 SGHRS, CDR2 YFSETQ.

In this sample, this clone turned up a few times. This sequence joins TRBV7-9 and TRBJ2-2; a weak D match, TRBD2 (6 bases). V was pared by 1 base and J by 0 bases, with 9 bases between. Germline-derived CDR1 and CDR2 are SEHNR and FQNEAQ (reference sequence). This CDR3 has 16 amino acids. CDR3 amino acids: CASSLGRGTNTGELFF. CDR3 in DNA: TGTGCCAGCAGCTTAGGGAGGGGTACGAACACCGGGGAGCTGTTTTTT.

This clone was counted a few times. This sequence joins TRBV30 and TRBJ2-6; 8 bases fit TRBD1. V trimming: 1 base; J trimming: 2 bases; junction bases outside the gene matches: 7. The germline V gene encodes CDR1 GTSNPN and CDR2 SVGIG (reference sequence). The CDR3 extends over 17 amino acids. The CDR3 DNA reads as TGTGCCTGGAGTGCGCAGGGGGCTGGTACTGGGGCCAACGTCCTGACTTTC. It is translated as CAWSAQGAGTGANVLTF.

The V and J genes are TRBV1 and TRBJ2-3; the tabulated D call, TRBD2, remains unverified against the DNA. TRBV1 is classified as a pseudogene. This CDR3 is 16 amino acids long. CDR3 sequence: CTSSPAGGGHTDTQYF. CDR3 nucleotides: TGCACCAGCAGCCCCGCGGGGGGCGGACACACAGATACGCAGTATTTT.

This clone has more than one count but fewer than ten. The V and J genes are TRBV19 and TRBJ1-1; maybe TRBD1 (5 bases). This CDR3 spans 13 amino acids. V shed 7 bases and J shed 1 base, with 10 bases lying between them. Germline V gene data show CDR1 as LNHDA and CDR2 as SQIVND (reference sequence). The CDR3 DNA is TGTGCCAGTAAACAGGACCCGAACACTGAAGCTTTCTTT. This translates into CASKQDPNTEAFF.

The CDR3 sequence is CASSLKGAGNTGELFF. The CDR3 nucleotides read TGTGCCAGCAGCTTAAAGGGGGCGGGGAACACCGGGGAGCTGTTTTTT. The chain recombines TRBV7-3 with TRBJ2-2; TRBD1 matches at 7 bases. Germline V CDR1 and CDR2: SGHTA, FQGTGA. This CDR3 region has 16 residues. V dropped 1 base and J dropped 1; count of bases not matched to a gene: 3.

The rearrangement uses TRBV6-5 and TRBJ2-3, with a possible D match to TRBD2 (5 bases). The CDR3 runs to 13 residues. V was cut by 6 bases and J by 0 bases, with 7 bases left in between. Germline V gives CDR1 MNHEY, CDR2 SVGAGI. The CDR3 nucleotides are TGTGCCAGCAGCCCGGGAAGCACAGATACGCAGTATTTT. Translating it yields CASSPGSTDTQYF.

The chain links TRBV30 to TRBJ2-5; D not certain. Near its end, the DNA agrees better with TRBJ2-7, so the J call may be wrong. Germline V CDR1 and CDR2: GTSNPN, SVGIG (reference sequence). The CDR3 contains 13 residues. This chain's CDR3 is CAWTGDIGYEQYF. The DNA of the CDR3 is TGTGCCTGGACCGGAGACATAGGCTACGAGCAGTACTTC.

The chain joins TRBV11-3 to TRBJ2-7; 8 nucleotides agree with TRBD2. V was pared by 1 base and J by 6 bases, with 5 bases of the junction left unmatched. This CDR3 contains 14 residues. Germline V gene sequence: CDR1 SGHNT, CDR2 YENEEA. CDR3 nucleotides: TGTGCCAGCAGCTTAGGGGCGGGGGGAAGCGAGCAGTACTTC. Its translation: CASSLGAGGSEQYF.

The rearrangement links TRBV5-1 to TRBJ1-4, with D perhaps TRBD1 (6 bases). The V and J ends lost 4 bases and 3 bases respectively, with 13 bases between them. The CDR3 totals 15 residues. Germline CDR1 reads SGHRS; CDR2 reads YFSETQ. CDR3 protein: CASSPQGNPNEKLFF. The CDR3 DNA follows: TGCGCCAGCAGCCCACAGGGTAACCCTAATGAAAAACTGTTTTTT.

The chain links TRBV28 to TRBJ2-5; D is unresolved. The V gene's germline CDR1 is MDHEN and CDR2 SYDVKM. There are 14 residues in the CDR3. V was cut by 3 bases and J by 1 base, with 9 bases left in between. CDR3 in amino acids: CASSLEQIQETQYF. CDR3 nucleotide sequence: TGTGCCAGCAGTTTGGAACAGATCCAAGAGACCCAGTACTTC.

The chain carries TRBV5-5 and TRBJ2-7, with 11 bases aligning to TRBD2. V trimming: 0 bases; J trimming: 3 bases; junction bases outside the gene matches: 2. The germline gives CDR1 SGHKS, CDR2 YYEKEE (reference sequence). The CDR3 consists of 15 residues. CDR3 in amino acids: CASSLGLAGLYEQYF. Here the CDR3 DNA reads TGTGCCAGCAGCTTGGGACTAGCGGGACTCTACGAGCAGTACTTC.

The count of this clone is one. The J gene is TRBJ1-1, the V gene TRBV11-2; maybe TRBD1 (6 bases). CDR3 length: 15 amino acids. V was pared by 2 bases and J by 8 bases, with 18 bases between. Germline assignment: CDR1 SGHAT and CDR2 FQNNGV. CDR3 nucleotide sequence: TGTGCCAGCAGCTTAAGGTTGGGGGGGGCGATAGAAGCTTTCTTT. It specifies CASSLRLGGAIEAFF. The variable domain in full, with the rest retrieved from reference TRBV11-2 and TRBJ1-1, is EAGVAQSPRYKIIEKRQSVAFWCNPISGHATLYWYQQILGQGPKLLIQFQNNGVVDDSQLPKDRFSAERLKGVDSTLKIQPAKLEDSAVYLCASSLRLGGAIEAFFGQGTRLTVV.

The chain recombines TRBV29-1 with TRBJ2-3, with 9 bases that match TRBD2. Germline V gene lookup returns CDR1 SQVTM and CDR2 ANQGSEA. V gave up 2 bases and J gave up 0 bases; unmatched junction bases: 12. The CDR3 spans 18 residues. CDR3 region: CSVEPLQRGDSSTDTQYF. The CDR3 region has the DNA TGCAGCGTTGAACCCCTCCAGCGGGGGGATTCTAGCACAGATACGCAGTATTTT.

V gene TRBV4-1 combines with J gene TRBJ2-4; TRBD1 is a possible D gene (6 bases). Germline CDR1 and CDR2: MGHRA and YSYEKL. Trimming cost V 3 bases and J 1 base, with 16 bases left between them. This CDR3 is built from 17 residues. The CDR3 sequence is CASSHARGGNAKNIQYF. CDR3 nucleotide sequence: TGCGCCAGCAGCCACGCGAGAGGGGGTAATGCCAAAAACATTCAGTACTTC.

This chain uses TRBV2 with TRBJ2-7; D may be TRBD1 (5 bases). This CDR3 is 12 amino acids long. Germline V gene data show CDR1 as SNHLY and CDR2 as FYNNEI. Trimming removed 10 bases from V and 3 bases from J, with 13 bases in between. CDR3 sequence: CATRAEFYEQYF. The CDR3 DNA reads TGTGCCACCAGGGCAGAGTTCTACGAGCAGTACTTC. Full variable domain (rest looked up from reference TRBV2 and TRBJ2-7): EPEVTQTPSHQVTQMGQEVILRCVPISNHLYFYWYRQILGQKVEFLVSFYNNEISEKSEIFDDQFSVERPDGSNFTLKIRSTKLEDSAMYFCATRAEFYEQYFGPGTRLTVT.

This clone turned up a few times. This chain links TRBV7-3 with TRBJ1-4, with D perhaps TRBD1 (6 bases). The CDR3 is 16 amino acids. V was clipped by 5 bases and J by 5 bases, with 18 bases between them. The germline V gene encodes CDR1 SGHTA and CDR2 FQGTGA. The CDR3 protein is CASSLLPGRGNEKLFF. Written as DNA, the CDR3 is TGTGCCAGCAGCCTTCTCCCGGGAAGGGGGAATGAAAAACTGTTTTTT.

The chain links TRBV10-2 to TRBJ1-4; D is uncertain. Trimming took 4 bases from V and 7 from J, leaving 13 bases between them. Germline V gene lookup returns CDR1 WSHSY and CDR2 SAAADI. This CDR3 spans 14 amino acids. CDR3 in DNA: TGCGCCAGCAGTGGGCCGAACGGGCCTGAAAAACTGTTTTTT. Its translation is CASSGPNGPEKLFF.

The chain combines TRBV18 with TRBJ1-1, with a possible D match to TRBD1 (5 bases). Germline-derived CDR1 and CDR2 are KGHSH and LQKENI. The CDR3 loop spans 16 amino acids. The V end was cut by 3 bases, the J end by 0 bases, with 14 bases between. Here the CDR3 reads CASSPLGANMNTEAFF. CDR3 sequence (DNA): TGTGCCAGCTCACCCCTAGGGGCCAACATGAACACTGAAGCTTTCTTT.

The CDR3 region is CASPRKGPGATGELFF. The CDR3 DNA is TGTGCCAGTCCGAGAAAGGGGCCAGGGGCCACCGGGGAGCTGTTTTTT. The rearrangement links TRBV7-8 to TRBJ2-2; maybe TRBD1 (6 bases). Germline loops: CDR1 SGHVS, CDR2 FQNEAQ. V was shortened by 9 bases and J by 4 bases, with 21 bases between the two germline ends. This CDR3 is 16 amino acids long.

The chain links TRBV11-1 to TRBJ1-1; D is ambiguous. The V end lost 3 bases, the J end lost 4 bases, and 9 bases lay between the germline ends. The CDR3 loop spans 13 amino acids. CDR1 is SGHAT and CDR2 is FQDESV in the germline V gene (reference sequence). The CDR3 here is CASSFGRLTEAFF. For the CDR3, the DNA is TGTGCCAGCAGCTTCGGCCGCCTCACTGAAGCTTTCTTT.

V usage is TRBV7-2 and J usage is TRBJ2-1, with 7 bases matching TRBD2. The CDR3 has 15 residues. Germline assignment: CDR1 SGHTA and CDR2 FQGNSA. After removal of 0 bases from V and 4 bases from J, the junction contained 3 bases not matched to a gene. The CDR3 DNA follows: TGTGCCAGCAGCTTAGCGAGCGGGACTTACAATGAGCAGTTCTTC. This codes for CASSLASGTYNEQFF.

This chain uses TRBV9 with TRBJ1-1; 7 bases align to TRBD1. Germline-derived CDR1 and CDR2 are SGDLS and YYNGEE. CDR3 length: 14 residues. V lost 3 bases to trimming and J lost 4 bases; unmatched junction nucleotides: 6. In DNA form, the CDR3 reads TGTGCCAGCAGCGCGGGGACAGCTGGCACTGAAGCTTTCTTT. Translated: CASSAGTAGTEAFF. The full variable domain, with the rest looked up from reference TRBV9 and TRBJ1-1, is DSGVTQTPKHLITATGQRVTLRCSPRSGDLSVYWYQQSLDQGLQFLIQYYNGEERAKGNILERFSAQQFPDLHSELNLSSLELGDSALYFCASSAGTAGTEAFFGQGTRLTVV.

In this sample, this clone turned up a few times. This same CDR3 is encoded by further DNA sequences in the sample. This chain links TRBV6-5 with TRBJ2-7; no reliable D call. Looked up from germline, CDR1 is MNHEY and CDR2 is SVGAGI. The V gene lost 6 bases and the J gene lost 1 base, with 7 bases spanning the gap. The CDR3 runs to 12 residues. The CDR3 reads CASSRGSYEQYF. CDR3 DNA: TGTGCCAGCAGCCGTGGGTCCTACGAGCAGTACTTC.

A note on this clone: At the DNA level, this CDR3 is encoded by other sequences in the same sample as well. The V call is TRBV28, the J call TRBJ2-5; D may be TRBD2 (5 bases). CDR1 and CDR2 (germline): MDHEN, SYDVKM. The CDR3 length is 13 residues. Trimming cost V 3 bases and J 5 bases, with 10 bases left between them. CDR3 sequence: CASSFGGRETQYF. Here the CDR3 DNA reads TGTGCCAGCAGTTTCGGAGGCCGGGAGACCCAGTACTTC. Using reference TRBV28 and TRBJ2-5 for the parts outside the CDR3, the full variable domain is DVKVTQSSRYLVKRTGEKVFLECVQDMDHENMFWYRQDPGLGLRLIYFSYDVKMKEKGDIPEGYSVSREKKERFSLILESASTNQTSMYLCASSFGGRETQYFGPGTRLLVL.

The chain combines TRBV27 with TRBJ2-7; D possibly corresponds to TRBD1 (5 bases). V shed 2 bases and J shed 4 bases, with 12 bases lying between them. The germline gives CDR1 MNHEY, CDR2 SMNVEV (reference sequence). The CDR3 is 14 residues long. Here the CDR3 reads CASSLRPGPYEQYF. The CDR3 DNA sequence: TGTGCCAGCAGTTTAAGGCCAGGGCCATACGAGCAGTACTTC.

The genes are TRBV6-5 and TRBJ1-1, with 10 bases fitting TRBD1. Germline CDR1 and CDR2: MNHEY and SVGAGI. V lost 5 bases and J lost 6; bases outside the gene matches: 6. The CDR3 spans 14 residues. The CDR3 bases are TGTGCCAGCAGTGGGACAGGGGCCGGGGCTGAAGCTTTCTTT. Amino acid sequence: CASSGTGAGAEAFF.

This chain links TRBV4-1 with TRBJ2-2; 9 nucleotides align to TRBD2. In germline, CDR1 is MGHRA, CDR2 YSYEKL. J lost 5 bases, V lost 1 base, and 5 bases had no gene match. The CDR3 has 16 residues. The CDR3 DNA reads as TGCGCCAGCAGCCAAGGGCTAGCGGGATGGACCGGGGAGCTGTTTTTT. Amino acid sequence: CASSQGLAGWTGELFF.

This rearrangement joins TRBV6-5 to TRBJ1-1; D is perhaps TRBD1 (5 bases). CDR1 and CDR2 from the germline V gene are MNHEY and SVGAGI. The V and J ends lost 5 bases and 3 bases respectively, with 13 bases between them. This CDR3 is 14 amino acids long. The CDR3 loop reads CASSISGTHTEAFF. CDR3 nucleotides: TGTGCCAGCAGTATATCGGGGACTCACACTGAAGCTTTCTTT.

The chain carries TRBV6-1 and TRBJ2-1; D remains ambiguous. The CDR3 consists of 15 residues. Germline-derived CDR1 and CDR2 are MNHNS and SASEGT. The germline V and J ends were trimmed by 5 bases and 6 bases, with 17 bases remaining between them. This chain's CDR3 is CASSKDPDPANEQFF. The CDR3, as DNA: TGTGCCAGCAGTAAGGACCCCGACCCCGCCAATGAGCAGTTCTTC.